The 11 T cell receptor beta chains below come from one sample, sequenced in a study of tumor-infiltrating lymphocytes in primary liver carcinoma. Co-extraction of RNA and DNA was performed on about 20-33 mg of unsorted bulk tissue. From approximately 550 ng of total RNA, TCR beta-specific cDNA was reverse-transcribed using a constant-region primer. The TCR beta library was amplified through three nested multiplex PCR rounds in a modified ARM-PCR procedure. It was with TRBV1-TRBV30 forward primers and a C-beta reverse primer that the first two PCR rounds were run, at about 10 cycles each. A single record per CDR3 protein comes from TCRdb applying MiXCR to the multiplex PCR reads. The sample includes 120,000 or so distinct CDR3 sequences, 55% to 65% of them seen just once. The source material was liver tumor tissue from sampling region 1. Subset reported: tumor region T1, superior pole. These receptors were obtained from a woman aged 55-75 years with primary liver carcinoma and hepatitis B virus infection.

This clonotype has just a few counts. V is TRBV2 and J is TRBJ2-3; D unresolved. Trimming took off 2 bases at V and 1 base at J, with 4 bases between the two ends. The CDR3 spans 13 residues. In germline, CDR1 is SNHLY, CDR2 FYNNEI. CDR3 sequence reads: CASSELRTDTQYF. DNA for the CDR3: TGTGCCAGCAGTGAACTACGCACAGATACGCAGTATTTT.

This clonotype was detected only a few times. The V gene is TRBV5-5, the J gene TRBJ2-2, with 7 bases fitting TRBD2. CDR1 is SGHKS, CDR2 YYEKEE, per germline (reference sequence). The length of the CDR3 is 15 residues. The trim removed 4 bases at V and 1 base at J, leaving 4 bases unmatched. Written as DNA, the CDR3 is TGTGCCAGCAGCCCCGGGGGGAGGAACACCGGGGAGCTGTTTTTT. This translates into CASSPGGRNTGELFF.

Details on this clonotype: A much bigger clone sits one base away, suggesting this may be a read error. This rearrangement joins TRBV29-1 to TRBJ2-7; D is unresolved. V gave up 5 bases and J gave up 2 bases, with 16 bases separating them. From germline, CDR1 is SQVTM and CDR2 ANQGSEA. The CDR3 is made up of 14 amino acids. The CDR3 here is CSVYEAYPPYEQYF. The CDR3 nucleotides read TGCAGCGTTTATGAGGCATACCCTCCCTACGAGCAGTACTTC.

A word on this clonotype: Being one base from a much bigger clone, this may be a read error. This chain links TRBV12-3 or TRBV12-4 with TRBJ2-5; 8 bases agree with TRBD1. The CDR3 runs to 12 residues. The V segment lost 7 bases and the J segment 13 bases; nucleotides outside the gene matches: 11. In DNA, the CDR3 is TGTGCCAGCACACTCGCGCAGGACAGGGCGTACTTC. It specifies CASTLAQDRAYF.

This sequence joins TRBV14 and TRBJ2-1; 8 bases fit TRBD1. The CDR3 is 19 residues long. V shed 4 bases and J 3 bases; nucleotides not matched to a gene: 17. Per germline, CDR1 SGHDN and CDR2 FVKESK. CDR3 loop: CASSPVGRGLRIFYNEQFF. As DNA, the CDR3 is TGTGCCAGCAGCCCAGTCGGCAGGGGGCTCCGGATTTTCTACAATGAGCAGTTCTTC. Drawing the rest from reference TRBV14 and TRBJ2-1, the complete variable domain is EAGVTQFPSHSVIEKGQTVTLRCDPISGHDNLYWYRRVMGKEIKFLLHFVKESKQDESGMPNNRFLAERTGGTYSTLKVQPAELEDSGVYFCASSPVGRGLRIFYNEQFFGPGTRLTVL.

The chain links TRBV29-1 to TRBJ1-1; 9 positions match TRBD1. The CDR3 contains 16 residues. The V gene end was trimmed by 3 bases and the J gene end by 8 bases; junction bases not matched to a gene: 16. Germline V CDR1 and CDR2: SQVTM, ANQGSEA. The DNA of the CDR3 is TGCAGCGTTGATCAAGTCGCCGGGACAGGGCGTCGAGAAGCTTTCTTT. It specifies CSVDQVAGTGRREAFF. The full variable domain, rest sourced from reference TRBV29-1 and TRBJ1-1, is SAVISQKPSRDICQRGTSLTIQCQVDSQVTMMFWYRQQPGQSLTLIATANQGSEATYESGFVIDKFPISRPNLTFSTLTVSNMSPEDSSIYLCSVDQVAGTGRREAFFGQGTRLTVV.

A note on this clonotype: Since the CDR3 does not end with the conserved phenylalanine or tryptophan, this likely comes from a read error. The genes are TRBV29-1 and TRBJ2-2; a possible D gene is TRBD1 (7 bases). Looked up from germline, CDR1 is SQVTM and CDR2 is ANQGSEA. This CDR3 has 15 residues. CDR3 nucleotides: TGCAGTGTCGGGACAGCGGGTTCGAACACCGGGGAGCTGTTTTAT. This gives the protein CSVGTAGSNTGELFY.

This chain links TRBV11-3 with TRBJ2-7, with a possible D match to TRBD1 (6 bases). This CDR3 is 15 amino acids long. Germline lookup yields CDR1 SGHNT and CDR2 YENEEA. V was trimmed by 0 bases and J by 1 base, leaving 10 bases between them. The CDR3 region has the DNA TGTGCCAGCAGCTTAGATGGGACACCATCCTACGAGCAGTACTTC. The encoded protein is CASSLDGTPSYEQYF.

The chain has TRBV4-2 and TRBJ1-2, with D tentatively TRBD1 (6 bases). V was shortened by 4 bases and J by 7 bases, with 16 bases between the two germline ends. Germline lookup yields CDR1 LGHNA and CDR2 YNFKEQ. The CDR3 totals 14 residues. This CDR3 is CASSRAGDGAGYTF. For the CDR3, the DNA is TGTGCCAGCAGCCGAGCAGGGGATGGGGCTGGCTACACCTTC.

V and J are TRBV5-1 and TRBJ2-1; possible D gene TRBD2, 6 bases. Looked up from germline, CDR1 is SGHRS and CDR2 is YFSETQ. CDR3 length: 14 amino acids. Deletions cut 6 bases from V and 9 bases from J, with 19 bases between. DNA for the CDR3: TGCGCCAGCATCGTGGGGCCCCTGGGGGGTGAGCAGTTCTTC. It codes for CASIVGPLGGEQFF.

With respect to this clonotype: Without the conserved terminal phenylalanine or tryptophan, this CDR3 likely stems from a read error. The rearrangement joins TRBV11-2 to TRBJ2-7; D is tentatively TRBD1 or TRBD2 (6 bases each). Trimming cost V 1 base and J 3 bases, with 16 bases left between them. This CDR3 is 16 amino acids long. Germline assignment: CDR1 SGHAT and CDR2 FQNNGV. The CDR3 sequence is CASSLGSGAGGYEQYS. The DNA for the CDR3 is TGTGCCAGCAGCTTAGGATCGGGGGCTGGCGGCTACGAGCAGTACTCC.